This record covers a single TCR beta chain. The data stem from a study of blood T cell repertoires in COVID-19. The wider study: The origin of the acute and convalescent COVID-19 samples was the United States, Italy and Spain. Nucleic acid was either cDNA or gDNA, and it came from T cells, B-cell-depleted T cells, or PBMCs.

The table came from immunoSEQ multiplex PCR; TCRdb's copy has only in-frame clones and leaves some out. The sample yields fewer than 250,000 clones, 83% seen once. This clonotype was obtained from a human donor in a cohort sampled during active COVID-19. Sequencing was done on a sample of peripheral blood.

CDR3 loop: CASSLAIRQGNEKLFF. The CDR3 nucleotides are TGTGCCAGCAGCTTAGCGATACGGCAGGGTAATGAAAAACTGTTTTTT. The chain employs TRBV7-6 and TRBJ1-4; TRBD1 is a possible D gene (5 bases). Germline V CDR1 and CDR2: SGHVS, FNYEAQ. The CDR3 consists of 16 residues. V shed 0 bases and J shed 4 bases, with 12 bases lying between them.